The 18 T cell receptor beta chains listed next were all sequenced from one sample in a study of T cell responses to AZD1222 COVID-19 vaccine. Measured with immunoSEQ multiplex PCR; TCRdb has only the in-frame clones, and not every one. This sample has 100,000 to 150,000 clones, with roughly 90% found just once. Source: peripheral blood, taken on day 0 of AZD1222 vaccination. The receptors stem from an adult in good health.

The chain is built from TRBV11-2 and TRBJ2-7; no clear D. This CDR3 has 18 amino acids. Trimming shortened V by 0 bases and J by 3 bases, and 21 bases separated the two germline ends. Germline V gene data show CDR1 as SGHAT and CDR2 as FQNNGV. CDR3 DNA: TGTGCCAGCAGCTTAGATCTGATTAGCAGGACGAAGGGCTACGAGCAGTACTTC. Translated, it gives CASSLDLISRTKGYEQYF.

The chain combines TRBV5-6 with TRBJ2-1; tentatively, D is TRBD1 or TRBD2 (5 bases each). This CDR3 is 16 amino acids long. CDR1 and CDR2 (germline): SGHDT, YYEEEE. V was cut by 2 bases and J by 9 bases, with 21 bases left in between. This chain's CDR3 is CASSFGYSEGQGEQFF. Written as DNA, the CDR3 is TGTGCCAGCAGCTTCGGGTATAGTGAGGGCCAGGGTGAGCAGTTCTTC.

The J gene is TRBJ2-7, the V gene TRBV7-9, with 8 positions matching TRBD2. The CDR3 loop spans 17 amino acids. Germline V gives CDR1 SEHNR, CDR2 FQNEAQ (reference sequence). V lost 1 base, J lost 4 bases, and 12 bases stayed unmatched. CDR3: CASSLGPRLAGGYEQYF. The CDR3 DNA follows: TGTGCCAGCAGCTTAGGGCCCCGGCTAGCGGGTGGGTACGAGCAGTACTTC.

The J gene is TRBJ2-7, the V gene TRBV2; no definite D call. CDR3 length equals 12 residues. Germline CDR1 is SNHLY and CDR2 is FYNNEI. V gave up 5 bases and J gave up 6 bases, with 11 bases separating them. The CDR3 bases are TGTGCCAGCAGTTGGACCTTTCTCGAGCAGTACTTC. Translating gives CASSWTFLEQYF.

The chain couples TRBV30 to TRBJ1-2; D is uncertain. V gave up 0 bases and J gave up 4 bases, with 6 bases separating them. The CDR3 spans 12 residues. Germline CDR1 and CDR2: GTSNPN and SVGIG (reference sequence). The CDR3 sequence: CAWSVKGYGYTF. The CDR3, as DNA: TGTGCCTGGAGTGTAAAGGGCTATGGCTACACCTTC. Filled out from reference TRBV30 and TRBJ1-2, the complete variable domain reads SQTIHQWPATLVQPVGSPLSLECTVEGTSNPNLYWYRQAAGRGLQLLFYSVGIGQISSEVPQNLSASRPQDRQFILSSKKLLLSDSGFYLCAWSVKGYGYTFGSGTRLTVV.

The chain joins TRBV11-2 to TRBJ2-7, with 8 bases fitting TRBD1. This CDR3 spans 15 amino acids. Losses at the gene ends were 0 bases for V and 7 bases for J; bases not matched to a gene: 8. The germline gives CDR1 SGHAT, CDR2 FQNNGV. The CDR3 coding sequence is TGTGCCAGCAGCTTAGAACGGGCAGGGGGCCAGGAGCAGTACTTC. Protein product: CASSLERAGGQEQYF.

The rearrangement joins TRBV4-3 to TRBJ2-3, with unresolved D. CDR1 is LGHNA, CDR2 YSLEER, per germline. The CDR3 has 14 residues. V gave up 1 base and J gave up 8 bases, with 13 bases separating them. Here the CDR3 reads CASSQGSTWITQYF. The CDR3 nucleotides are TGCGCCAGCAGCCAAGGGTCGACTTGGATTACGCAGTATTTT.

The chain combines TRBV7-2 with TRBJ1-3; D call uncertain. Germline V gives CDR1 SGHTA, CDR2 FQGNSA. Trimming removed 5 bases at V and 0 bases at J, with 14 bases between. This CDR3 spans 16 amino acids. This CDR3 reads CASSETGSHSGNTIYF. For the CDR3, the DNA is TGTGCCAGCAGCGAGACCGGGTCGCACTCTGGAAACACCATATATTTT.

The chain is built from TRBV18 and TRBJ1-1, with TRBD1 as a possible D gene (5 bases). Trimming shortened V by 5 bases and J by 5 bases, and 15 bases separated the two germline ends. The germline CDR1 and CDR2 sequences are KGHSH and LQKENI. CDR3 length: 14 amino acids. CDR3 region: CASSSWGRGTEAFF. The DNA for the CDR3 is TGTGCCAGCTCATCGTGGGGTAGGGGAACTGAAGCTTTCTTT.

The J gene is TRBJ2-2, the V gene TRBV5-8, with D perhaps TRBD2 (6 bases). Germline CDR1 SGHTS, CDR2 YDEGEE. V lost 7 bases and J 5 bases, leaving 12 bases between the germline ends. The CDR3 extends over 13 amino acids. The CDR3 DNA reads TGTGCCAGCTGTGCGGGGTTTACCGGGGAGCTGTTTTTT. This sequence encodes CASCAGFTGELFF.

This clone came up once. The CDR3 reads CASSTSETSVNEQFF. The CDR3 DNA reads as TGTGCCAGCAGCACATCCGAAACTAGTGTCAATGAGCAGTTCTTC. This sequence joins TRBV7-9 and TRBJ2-1; weak D call: TRBD2 (5 bases). Germline assignment: CDR1 SEHNR and CDR2 FQNEAQ (reference sequence). V lost 5 bases and J 6 bases, leaving 17 bases between the germline ends. The CDR3 spans 15 residues.

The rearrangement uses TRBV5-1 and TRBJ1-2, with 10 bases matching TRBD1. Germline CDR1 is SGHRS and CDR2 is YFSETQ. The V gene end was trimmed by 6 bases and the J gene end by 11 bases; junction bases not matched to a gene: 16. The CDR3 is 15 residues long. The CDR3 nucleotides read TGCGCCAGCAAACCCGGGACAGGGGAATTTTTTGGGTACACCTTC. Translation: CASKPGTGEFFGYTF.

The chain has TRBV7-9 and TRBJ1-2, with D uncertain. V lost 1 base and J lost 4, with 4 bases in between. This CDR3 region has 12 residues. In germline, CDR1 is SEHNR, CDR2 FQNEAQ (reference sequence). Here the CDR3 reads CASSLGSYGYTF. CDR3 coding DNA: TGTGCCAGCAGCTTAGGAAGCTATGGCTACACCTTC.

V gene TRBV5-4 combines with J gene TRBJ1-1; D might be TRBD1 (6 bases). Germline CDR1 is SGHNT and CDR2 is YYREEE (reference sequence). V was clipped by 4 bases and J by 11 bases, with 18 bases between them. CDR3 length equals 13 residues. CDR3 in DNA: TGTGCCAGCAGCCCGGACAGCTACCTCGAGGCTTTCTTT. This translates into CASSPDSYLEAFF.

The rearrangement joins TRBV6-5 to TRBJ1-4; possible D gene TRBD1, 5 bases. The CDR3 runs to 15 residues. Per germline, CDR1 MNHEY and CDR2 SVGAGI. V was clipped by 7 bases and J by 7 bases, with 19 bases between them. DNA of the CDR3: TGTGCCAGCAAATTGGGGCTCCTAGAAGGTGAAAAACTGTTTTTT. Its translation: CASKLGLLEGEKLFF.

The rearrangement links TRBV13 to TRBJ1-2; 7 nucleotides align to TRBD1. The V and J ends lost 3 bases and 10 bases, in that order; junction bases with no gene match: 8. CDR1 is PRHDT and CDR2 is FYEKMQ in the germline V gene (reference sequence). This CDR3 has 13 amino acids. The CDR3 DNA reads TGTGCCAGCAGCTTTCCGGGACAGAACAACTACACCTTC. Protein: CASSFPGQNNYTF.

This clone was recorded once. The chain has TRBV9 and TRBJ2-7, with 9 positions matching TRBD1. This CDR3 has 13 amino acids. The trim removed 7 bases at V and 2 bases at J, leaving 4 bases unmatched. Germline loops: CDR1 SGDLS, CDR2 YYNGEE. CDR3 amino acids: CASGTGTTYEQYF. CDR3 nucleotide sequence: TGTGCCAGCGGGACAGGGACTACCTACGAGCAGTACTTC.

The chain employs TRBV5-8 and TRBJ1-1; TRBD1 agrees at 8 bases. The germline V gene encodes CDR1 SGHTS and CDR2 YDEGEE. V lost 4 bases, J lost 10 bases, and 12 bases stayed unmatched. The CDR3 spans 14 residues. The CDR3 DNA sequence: TGTGCCAGCAGCCCGCGGGGGGACAGGTGGGGAGCTTTCTTT. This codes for CASSPRGDRWGAFF.